Following are 21 T cell receptor beta chains from one sample sequenced in a study of T cell repertoires in cytomegalovirus infection. TCRdb called the reads again in MiXCR, with one record for every CDR3 protein. The data hold over 450,000 distinct CDR3 sequences, with about 11% observed a single time. Sample: PBMCs. The receptor source for this set is a human donor in good health (CMV status not recorded). Some clones in this sample may be carry-over from other donors' samples.

The V call is TRBV9, the J call TRBJ1-3, with D maybe TRBD1 (5 bases). This CDR3 has 14 amino acids. Germline V gene sequence: CDR1 SGDLS, CDR2 YYNGEE. V lost 6 bases and J 0 bases, leaving 10 bases between the germline ends. The CDR3 spells CASTGGSSGNTIYF. CDR3 coding DNA: TGTGCCAGCACGGGGGGGAGCTCTGGAAACACCATATATTTT. Full variable domain (missing parts from reference TRBV9 and TRBJ1-3): DSGVTQTPKHLITATGQRVTLRCSPRSGDLSVYWYQQSLDQGLQFLIQYYNGEERAKGNILERFSAQQFPDLHSELNLSSLELGDSALYFCASTGGSSGNTIYFGEGSWLTVV.

This clonotype was counted at least ten times. The rearrangement links TRBV6-1 to TRBJ2-1; D perhaps matches TRBD1 (6 bases). V lost 4 bases and J lost 2, with 12 bases in between. Germline V lookup: CDR1 MNHNS, CDR2 SASEGT. The CDR3 has 15 amino acids. The CDR3 DNA reads as TGTGCCAGCAGTGGAGGGGGATTCACCTACAATGAGCAGTTCTTC. It yields the protein CASSGGGFTYNEQFF.

This clonotype was found many times. This chain uses TRBV27 with TRBJ2-1, with TRBD1 matching 10 bases. The junction had 14 bases not matched to a gene; V was cut back by 5 bases and J by 7 bases. This CDR3 region has 17 residues. CDR1 MNHEY and CDR2 SMNVEV come from the germline V gene (reference sequence). CDR3 amino acids: CASSPARTGGINNEQFF. In DNA form, the CDR3 reads TGTGCCAGCAGTCCAGCGCGGACAGGGGGGATTAATAATGAGCAGTTCTTC.

This clonotype was detected ten times or more. The V call is TRBV27, the J call TRBJ1-2; 7 bases agree with TRBD1. Trimming cost V 3 bases and J 8 bases; bases outside gene matches: 9. CDR3 length equals 14 residues. Germline V gene data show CDR1 as MNHEY and CDR2 as SMNVEV (reference sequence). The CDR3 reads CASSFHDRVGGYTF. In nucleotides, the CDR3 is TGTGCCAGCAGTTTTCACGACAGGGTGGGAGGCTACACCTTC.

This clonotype was found many times. The chain uses TRBV4-1 and TRBJ1-1; D is undetermined. CDR3 length: 16 amino acids. Germline V gene lookup returns CDR1 MGHRA and CDR2 YSYEKL. Trimming cost V 1 base and J 0 bases, with 12 bases left between them. CDR3 DNA sequence: TGCGCCAGCAGCCAAGTTTGGACGGCGATGAACACTGAAGCTTTCTTT. Its translation is CASSQVWTAMNTEAFF.

This clonotype was seen repeatedly, ten times or more. The chain links TRBV12-3 or TRBV12-4 to TRBJ1-5; perhaps TRBD1 as D (5 bases). This CDR3 spans 14 amino acids. With 8 bases removed from V and 4 bases from J, the gap between germline ends came to 15 bases. The CDR3 loop reads CASARDGRNQPQHF. CDR3 sequence (DNA): TGTGCCAGCGCCCGGGACGGACGAAATCAGCCCCAGCATTTT.

The chain is built from TRBV12-3 or TRBV12-4 and TRBJ2-7; tentative D call: TRBD1 (5 bases). Trimming shortened V by 4 bases and J by 2 bases, and 15 bases separated the two germline ends. The CDR3 totals 15 residues. CDR3 DNA sequence: TGTGCCAGCAGTTCCTCTGAGGCAGGGCCCTACGAGCAGTACTTC. Translation gives CASSSSEAGPYEQYF.

The V gene is TRBV5-1, the J gene TRBJ2-3; no reliable D call. V was shortened by 0 bases and J by 0 bases, with 11 bases between the two germline ends. Germline V lookup: CDR1 SGHRS, CDR2 YFSETQ. The CDR3 extends over 16 amino acids. CDR3 DNA: TGCGCCAGCAGCTTGGTGGCTAGTTGGAGCACAGATACGCAGTATTTT. It yields the protein CASSLVASWSTDTQYF.

V and J are TRBV28 and TRBJ2-1; TRBD1 matches at 10 bases. This CDR3 is 15 amino acids long. CDR1 and CDR2 from the germline V gene are MDHEN and SYDVKM. V dropped 10 bases and J dropped 7; count of bases not matched to a gene: 13. CDR3: CATRSTGGLSNEQFF. Here the CDR3 DNA reads TGTGCCACCCGGTCGACAGGGGGCTTGTCTAATGAGCAGTTCTTC. Full variable domain (outside the CDR3, taken from reference TRBV28 and TRBJ2-1): DVKVTQSSRYLVKRTGEKVFLECVQDMDHENMFWYRQDPGLGLRLIYFSYDVKMKEKGDIPEGYSVSREKKERFSLILESASTNQTSMYLCATRSTGGLSNEQFFGPGTRLTVL.

This clonotype was detected ten times or more. V and J are TRBV11-3 and TRBJ2-5, with 7 positions matching TRBD2. V was pared by 5 bases and J by 4 bases, with 10 bases of the junction left unmatched. There are 15 residues in the CDR3. Germline assignment: CDR1 SGHNT and CDR2 YENEEA. The CDR3 sequence: CASSPGGTRGETQYF. CDR3 bases: TGTGCCAGCAGCCCCGGGGGGACGAGGGGAGAGACCCAGTACTTC.

J is TRBJ2-7 and V is TRBV20-1; D might be TRBD1 or TRBD2, each matching 6 bases. This CDR3 is 14 amino acids long. Germline-derived CDR1 and CDR2 are DFQATT and SNEGSKA (reference sequence). Trimming cost V 0 bases and J 6 bases, with 15 bases left between them. Here the CDR3 DNA reads TGCAGTGCTAGAGAAGCAGGTGGAGGGGGCGAGCAGTACTTC. Its protein is CSAREAGGGGEQYF.

This clonotype showed up many times. At one boundary the junction diverges from the germline segment, which might be a read error. This rearrangement joins TRBV12-3 or TRBV12-4 to TRBJ1-1; D call uncertain. CDR3 size: 13 residues. Here the CDR3 reads CASSLGSNTEAFF. CDR3 DNA sequence: TGTGCCAGCAGCTTAGGGTCGAACACTGAAGCTTTCTTT.

The J gene is TRBJ2-3, the V gene TRBV11-3; D ambiguous. V was clipped by 1 base and J by 1 base, with 21 bases between them. The CDR3 sequence is 19 residues long. Germline CDR1 is SGHNT and CDR2 is YENEEA. The CDR3 bases are TGTGCCAGCAGCTTAGGAGACACCACGTACCCTATAGGCACAGATACGCAGTATTTT. It codes for CASSLGDTTYPIGTDTQYF.

This clonotype appeared many times. The chain recombines TRBV6-8 with TRBJ2-7, with 10 bases fitting TRBD1. V lost 6 bases and J lost 1; bases outside the gene matches: 6. This CDR3 has 15 residues. Germline assignment: CDR1 MNHGY and CDR2 SAAAGT. For the CDR3, the DNA is TGTGCCAGCAGGGCCGGGACAGGGGCGTCCTACGAGCAGTACTTC. It encodes CASRAGTGASYEQYF.

This clonotype has a count of ten or more. V and J are TRBV7-8 and TRBJ2-3; 9 bases are shared with TRBD1. The CDR3 runs 18 residues. Germline CDR1 is SGHVS and CDR2 is FQNEAQ. The J segment lost 5 bases and the V segment lost 0 bases, leaving 12 bases of the junction unmatched. The CDR3 protein is CASSLAGGTGRIVDTQYF. CDR3 sequence (DNA): TGTGCCAGCAGCTTAGCGGGGGGGACAGGGAGGATTGTAGATACGCAGTATTTT.

In this sample, this clonotype turned up many times. The rearrangement uses TRBV7-9 and TRBJ2-1, with 7 positions matching TRBD2. V shed 5 bases and J 5 bases; nucleotides not matched to a gene: 12. Germline loops: CDR1 SEHNR, CDR2 FQNEAQ (reference sequence). The CDR3 consists of 16 residues. CDR3 in amino acids: CASSREGLKGDNEQFF. DNA for the CDR3: TGTGCCAGCAGCCGAGAGGGACTAAAAGGCGACAATGAGCAGTTCTTC.

This clonotype has more than one count but fewer than ten. The rearrangement links TRBV12-3 or TRBV12-4 to TRBJ2-3; TRBD1 or TRBD2 may be the D gene (5 bases each). V lost 4 bases to trimming and J lost 0 bases, with 8 bases between them. The CDR3 runs 14 residues. CDR3 in DNA: TGTGCCAGCAGTTCCTGGGACAGCACAGATACGCAGTATTTT. Its protein product is CASSSWDSTDTQYF.

Ten or more counts support this clonotype. The rearrangement uses TRBV6-2 or TRBV6-3 and TRBJ2-2; 10 nucleotides line up with TRBD2. From germline, CDR1 is MNHEY and CDR2 SVGEGT. CDR3 length: 17 amino acids. J gave up 0 bases and V 2 bases, and 3 bases lay outside the gene matches. The CDR3: CASSYVAGGTNTGELFF. For the CDR3, the DNA is TGTGCCAGCAGTTACGTAGCGGGGGGTACGAACACCGGGGAGCTGTTTTTT.

This clonotype was seen ten or more times. The rearrangement joins TRBV12-5 to TRBJ1-2; D is perhaps TRBD1 (6 bases). The CDR3 contains 18 residues. Trimming shortened V by 4 bases and J by 8 bases, and 29 bases separated the two germline ends. Germline-derived CDR1 and CDR2 are LGHNT and FRNRAP. CDR3 nucleotide sequence: TGTGCTAGTGGTTCACCACCGCCCACAGGGTCGAGAAGACTAGGCTACACCTTC. As protein: CASGSPPPTGSRRLGYTF.

This clonotype was counted only a few times. The rearrangement uses TRBV29-1 and TRBJ1-2; perhaps TRBD1 as D (6 bases). Germline V gene sequence: CDR1 SQVTM, CDR2 ANQGSEA. The CDR3 has 14 residues. V was cut by 0 bases and J by 4 bases, with 12 bases left in between. The chain's CDR3 is CSVEDREGGYGYTF. The CDR3 nucleotides are TGCAGCGTTGAAGACAGGGAAGGGGGCTATGGCTACACCTTC. The entire variable domain, with the rest obtained from reference TRBV29-1 and TRBJ1-2, is as follows: SAVISQKPSRDICQRGTSLTIQCQVDSQVTMMFWYRQQPGQSLTLIATANQGSEATYESGFVIDKFPISRPNLTFSTLTVSNMSPEDSSIYLCSVEDREGGYGYTFGSGTRLTVV.

On this clonotype itself: A clone one base away is much larger, so this may be a read error. This chain connects TRBV4-2 to TRBJ2-2; possible D gene TRBD1, 6 bases. CDR1 and CDR2 (germline): LGHNA, YNFKEQ. The CDR3 consists of 17 residues. In DNA, the CDR3 is TGTGCCAGCAGCCAAGAGCCGCCGGGACACTACACCGGGGAGCTGATTTTT. Residues: CASSQEPPGHYTGELIF.